Listed here are 5 T cell receptor beta chains from one sample, sequenced in a study of brain T cells in children with intractable seizures. This table comes from immunoSEQ multiplex PCR, and its TCRdb copy is limited to in-frame clones, with some not included. The table lists hundreds of thousands of clones, 93% of them singletons. The time point denotes: blood from clinic visit 5 months post-surgery; TSC patient then seizure free. The sequenced sample was peripheral blood, obtained roughly 5 months after surgery. These receptors all stem from a boy under three years old with tuberous sclerosis and intractable seizures.

This chain uses TRBV7-9 with TRBJ2-2; D remains ambiguous. From germline, CDR1 is SEHNR and CDR2 FQNEAQ (reference sequence). The CDR3 is 15 amino acids. The ends were cut back, 6 bases at V and 1 base at J, with 12 bases in the middle. CDR3 residues: CASRHLSQNTGELFF. In DNA, the CDR3 is TGTGCCAGCAGACACTTATCCCAGAACACCGGGGAGCTGTTTTTT. Full variable domain (outside the CDR3, taken from reference TRBV7-9 and TRBJ2-2): DTGVSQNPRHKITKRGQNVTFRCDPISEHNRLYWYRQTLGQGPEFLTYFQNEAQLEKSRLLSDRFSAERPKGSFSTLEIQRTEQGDSAMYLCASRHLSQNTGELFFGEGSRLTVL.

J is TRBJ1-1 and V is TRBV27; D perhaps matches TRBD1 (6 bases). Trimming shortened V by 3 bases and J by 3 bases, and 14 bases separated the two germline ends. This CDR3 contains 15 residues. Germline assignment: CDR1 MNHEY and CDR2 SMNVEV (reference sequence). This CDR3 reads CASSFRAGADTEAFF. CDR3 DNA sequence: TGTGCCAGCAGTTTTAGGGCAGGGGCTGACACTGAAGCTTTCTTT.

The V gene is TRBV6-6, the J gene TRBJ2-1; 8 nucleotides match TRBD2. V was clipped by 2 bases and J by 8 bases; unmatched bases: 5. Looked up from germline, CDR1 is MNHNY and CDR2 is SVGAGI (reference sequence). The CDR3 consists of 14 residues. The CDR3 nucleotides read TGTGCCAGCAGTTACAGGCCAGCGGGAGATGAGCAGTTCTTC. Encoded protein: CASSYRPAGDEQFF.

This clone was counted a single time. This chain uses TRBV10-1 with TRBJ2-3; D is uncertain. This CDR3 region has 15 residues. CDR1 is WNHNN, CDR2 SYGVQD, per germline (reference sequence). V gave up 0 bases and J gave up 0 bases, with 7 bases separating them. The CDR3 DNA reads as TGCGCCAGCAGTGAGTCTGTAGCTAGCACAGATACGCAGTATTTT. Amino acids: CASSESVASTDTQYF.

The V call is TRBV5-1, the J call TRBJ2-7, with 8 nucleotides matching TRBD2. The V gene end was trimmed by 3 bases and the J gene end by 3 bases; junction bases not matched to a gene: 8. Germline V gene sequence: CDR1 SGHRS, CDR2 YFSETQ. The CDR3 consists of 15 residues. The CDR3 here is CASSSYTSGFYEQYF. The CDR3 nucleotides are TGCGCCAGCAGCTCATACACTAGCGGATTCTACGAGCAGTACTTC. Full variable domain (remainder filled in from reference TRBV5-1 and TRBJ2-7): KAGVTQTPRYLIKTRGQQVTLSCSPISGHRSVSWYQQTPGQGLQFLFEYFSETQRNKGNFPGRFSGRQFSNSRSEMNVSTLELGDSALYLCASSSYTSGFYEQYFGPGTRLTVT.